Sequencing of this TCR beta chain was carried out in a study of blood T cell repertoires in COVID-19. The V end was cut by 2 bases, the J end by 4 bases, with 17 bases between. The CDR3 runs 16 residues. Germline V lookup: CDR1 KGHSH, CDR2 LQKENI. Produced via immunoSEQ multiplex PCR; TCRdb's table is partial and in-frame only. The data contain around 370,000 clones, 85% to 90% of them seen just once; the ten biggest clones take up about 7%. The sample taken for sequencing was peripheral blood. This rearrangement joins TRBV18 to TRBJ1-1, with a tentative D call TRBD1 (6 bases). This clonotype was obtained from a man aged 18 to 29 with active or convalescent COVID-19. The CDR3 DNA reads TGTGCCAGCTCACCAAGTACAGGGATTTTAGGCACTGAAGCTTTCTTT. Encoded protein: CASSPSTGILGTEAFF.